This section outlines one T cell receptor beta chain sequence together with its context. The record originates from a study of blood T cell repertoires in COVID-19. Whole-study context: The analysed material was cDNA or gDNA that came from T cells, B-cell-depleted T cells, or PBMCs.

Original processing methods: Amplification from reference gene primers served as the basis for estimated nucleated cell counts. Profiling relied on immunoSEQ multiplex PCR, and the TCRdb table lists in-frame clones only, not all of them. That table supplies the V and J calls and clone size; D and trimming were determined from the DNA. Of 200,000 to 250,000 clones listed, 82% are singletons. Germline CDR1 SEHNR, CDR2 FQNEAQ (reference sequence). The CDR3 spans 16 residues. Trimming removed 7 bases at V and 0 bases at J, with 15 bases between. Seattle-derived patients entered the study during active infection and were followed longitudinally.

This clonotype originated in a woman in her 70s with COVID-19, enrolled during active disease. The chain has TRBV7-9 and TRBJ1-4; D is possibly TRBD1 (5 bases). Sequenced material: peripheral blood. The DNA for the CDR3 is TGTGCCAGCAAGCGCCGAACAGGAGCAACTAATGAAAAACTGTTTTTT. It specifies CASKRRTGATNEKLFF.